This TCR beta chain emerged from a study of cytomegalovirus exposure and HLA in healthy donors. Study overall: T cells numbering about 179 million yielded 95 million to 140 million unique TCR beta sequences in an earlier analysis.

General study findings and limits: CMV serostatus was the only recorded immune exposure for donors. Links to common viral pathogens appeared, in a later analysis, for several of the most significant clusters.

Concerning this clone itself: Its antigen is still unknown.

PCR amplification relied on 60 Vbeta primers (plus 13 Jbeta primers). Clones were sequenced by immunoSEQ multiplex PCR, and TCRdb holds only the in-frame ones, with some missing. Here the sample spans roughly 130,000 clones, around three quarters being singletons. CDR3 length: 15 residues. Germline-derived CDR1 and CDR2 are SGHVS and FQNEAQ. V was trimmed by 1 base and J by 1 base, leaving 11 bases between them. This cohort consisted of healthy bone marrow donors. This TCR was sampled from a woman in her fifties or sixties in good health and CMV-seronegative. The sample comprised PBMCs. The chain links TRBV7-8 to TRBJ2-7; no firm D call. The CDR3 DNA is TGTGCCAGCAGCTTAGGGGCCTCTGTGTCCTACGAGCAGTACTTC. Translated, it gives CASSLGASVSYEQYF.